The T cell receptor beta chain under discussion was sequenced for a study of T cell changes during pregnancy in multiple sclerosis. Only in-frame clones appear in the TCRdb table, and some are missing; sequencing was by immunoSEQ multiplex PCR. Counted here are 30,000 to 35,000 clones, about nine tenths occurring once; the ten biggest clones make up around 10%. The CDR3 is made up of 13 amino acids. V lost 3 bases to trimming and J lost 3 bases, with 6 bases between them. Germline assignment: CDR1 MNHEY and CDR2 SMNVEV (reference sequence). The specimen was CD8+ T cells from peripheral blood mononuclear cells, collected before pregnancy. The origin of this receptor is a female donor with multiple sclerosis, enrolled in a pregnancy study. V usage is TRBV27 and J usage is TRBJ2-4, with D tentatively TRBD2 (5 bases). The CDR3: CASSFAGKNIQYF. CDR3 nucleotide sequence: TGTGCCAGCAGTTTTGCGGGCAAAAACATTCAGTACTTC.